A selection of T cell receptor beta chains follows, all from one sample in a study of CD8 T cells in Susac syndrome. TCRdb re-analysed the immunoSEQ multiplex PCR reads in MiXCR, keeping a single row per CDR3 protein. The table includes some 300,000 distinct CDR3 sequences, around 83% detected once. The sequencing input was CD8+ T cells from PBMCs. These receptor sequences come from a human donor with multiple sclerosis. Both conserved end residues are part of each CDR3. D genes are given only for firm matches. Clone size, where shown, is once, few, many, or a class for clones that have expanded.

>.|TRBJ2-7|TRBV2|.
TGTGCCAGCAGTACTCCAACTCCTTACGAGCAGTACTTC
CASSTPTPYEQYF
>.|TRBJ2-6|TRBV30|TRBD1
TGTGCTGGAAACAGGGGTGGTTCGTCTGGGGCCAACGTCCTGACTTTC
CAGNRGGSSGANVLTF
>.|TRBJ1-2|TRBV5-1|.
TGCGCCAGCAGCTTGGCGGGATCTGGCTATGGCTACACCTTC
CASSLAGSGYGYTF
>.|TRBJ2-3|TRBV7-9|.
TGTGCCAGCAGCTTTCAGGGGAAAAATACGCAGTATTTT
CASSFQGKNTQYF
>few|TRBJ2-7|TRBV27|TRBD1
TGTGCCAGCAGTTTCAGGGCAGGGGGTGGCGAGCAGTACTTC
CASSFRAGGGEQYF
>.|TRBJ1-1|TRBV9|TRBD1
TGTGCCAGCAGCGTAAAACGGACAGGGGGCATGGCTTTCTTT
CASSVKRTGGMAFF
>.|TRBJ2-7|TRBV7-9|.
TGTGCCAGCAGCTTAAAAGGGGGCGGGGTTGAGCAGTACTTC
CASSLKGGGVEQYF
>once|TRBJ2-5|TRBV27|.
TGTGCCAGCAGTTTAGGGGGGTGGGGAGAGACCCAGTACTTC
CASSLGGWGETQYF
>.|TRBJ2-3|TRBV6-6|TRBD2
TGTGCCAGCAGTCCACGACTAGCGAACACAGATACGCAGTATTTT
CASSPRLANTDTQYF
>.|TRBJ2-1|TRBV28|TRBD2
TGTGCCAGCAGTTTCTCAGCGGGATTTGAGAAAGCGACCTACAATGAGCAGTTCTTC
CASSFSAGFEKATYNEQFF
>once|TRBJ2-7|TRBV7-9|.
TGTGCCAGCAGCTTCGGGACTCTCGAGCAGTACTTC
CASSFGTLEQYF